What follows is one T cell receptor beta chain and its context. This clonotype has a count of ten or more. The target of this receptor is not known. No base quality values were provided; no much bigger clone lies one nucleotide off. Trimming removed 5 bases from V and 8 bases from J; the gene matches leave 8 bases unexplained. From the germline V gene, CDR1 is MDHEN and CDR2 is SYDVKM. The CDR3 runs 14 residues from the cysteine to the phenylalanine. Only the CDR3 DNA stays, 42 bases, in frame from base 1. Reading the label with the study, this specimen's time point is: newly diagnosed GD, antithyroid drugs for less than 3 months. For both TCR sequencing and RNA sequencing, RNA was extracted from PBMCs in TRIzol. The diagnosis of Graves' disease was made according to American Thyroid Association guidelines. Patients were recruited from an endocrinology department in Xi'an, China. From each patient, about 8.9 milliliters of peripheral blood was collected into an EDTA anticoagulant tube. Ficoll Paque Plus density gradient separation was used to isolate PBMCs, and no further T cell sorting was done. An Agilent 2100 Bioanalyzer and agarose gel were used to assess RNA quality, and a NanoDrop 2000 was used to measure RNA concentration.

The data originate from a study of regulatory T cells in long-lasting Graves disease (dated by TCRdb to the early 2020s). In terms of the full investigation: Patients with newly diagnosed Graves' disease had been on antithyroid drugs for under 3 months. A total of 33 samples were covered by TCR sequencing, comprising some 13 persistent and around 20 newly diagnosed Graves' disease patients. Peripheral blood TCR sequencing and RNA sequencing compared persistent Graves' disease patients with newly diagnosed Graves' disease patients. The study took place in China and was registered as a clinical trial. Overall study outcomes, separate from this receptor: The authors noted that the small sample size was a limitation that may lower accuracy. Patients with persistent disease shared more public clonotypes (roughly 2,900) than newly diagnosed patients did (nearly 1,000). Peripheral blood alone was examined, since thyroid tissue, which constituted the primary lesion, could not be accessed. Sequencing and analysis were restricted to the TCR beta chain. Compared with newly diagnosed patients, patients with persistent Graves' disease had lower TCR Shannon entropy and fewer highly expanded clones, which suggests clonal expansion. Persistent disease showed preferential use of TRBV28, TRBJ1-2 and TRBJ2-5, whereas newly diagnosed disease favored TRBV20-1 and TRBJ2-1.

Libraries were constructed by multiplex PCR. Sequencing used an Illumina HiSeq 4000. CDR3 regions were amplified by Arm-PCR with iRepertoire HTBI primers to construct TCR beta libraries. PCR products were gel purified before sequencing. The published analysis was carried out like this. Gene usage analysis of CDR3 amino acid clonotypes relied on the approximately 68 TRBV and 15 or so TRBJ segments identified across samples. COPE and FqMerger were used to merge filtered high-quality paired reads into contigs. Contigs were aligned with BLAST to IMGT TRBV, TRBD and TRBJ reference genes, and CDR3 was defined per IMGT. Clonotypes above 0.1% frequency were classified as highly expanded clones. Shannon entropy was used to measure repertoire diversity, and the Gini coefficient was used to measure V-J evenness. Clonotypes shared by more than one individual were considered public. Starting from the raw public reads, TCRdb applied fastp trimming at Q25, assembled clones with MiXCR and retained in-frame beta chains. When rows share a CDR3 protein, they turn into one entry using the most common DNA and genes. The V and J calls come from TCRdb's annotation, not from the publication. Recorded for this sample are around 480,000 distinct CDR3 sequences; roughly 17% of them occurred a single time. The top ten clonotypes cover 9.5% to 15% of the sample.

These data also featured in a second study, about T cells in Graves' hyperthyroidism and ophthalmopathy. Drawing on the second study: A patient counted as having stable Graves' hyperthyroidism if no progression to ophthalmopathy occurred over 18 months of follow-up. The hyperthyroidism patients were between 18 and 65 years old and newly diagnosed, with a disease duration of less than 2 months. The study excluded patients with uncontrolled infections, other autoimmune diseases, pregnancy or lactation. Diagnoses were established on the basis of clinical symptoms, serum thyroxine and TRAb, thyroid ultrasound, and orbital computed tomography. For the first round of RT-PCR on the TCR CDR3, the HTBI primer set was used together with the Qiagen OneStep RT-PCR kit. Most expanded thyroid clonotypes (frequency above 0.001) were also detected in blood, suggesting blood repertoires may reflect thyroid immune responses. A model built on a 13 V-J signature distinguished ophthalmopathy from stable hyperthyroidism, reaching roughly 88% sensitivity and around 81% specificity in cross-validation and 80%/75% in testing. In validation, the model predicted progression to ophthalmopathy a median of 6.5 months before onset, with roughly 68% sensitivity and about 72% specificity. A discovery cohort of about a hundred patients, roughly 45 with Graves' ophthalmopathy and approximately 57 with stable Graves' hyperthyroidism, was used to find distinguishing TCR V-J signatures. Prospective prediction of ophthalmopathy was tested in an independent validation cohort consisting of some 18 hyperthyroidism patients and approximately 16 patients who later progressed to ophthalmopathy. The 100 discovery patients were randomly split 7:3 into training and test sets. The study also compared thyroid tissue and blood T-cell repertoires from five or six Graves' hyperthyroidism patients. After blood sampling, hyperthyroidism patients were treated with methimazole at a starting dose of 30 mg daily, and ophthalmopathy patients were treated with high-dose intravenous methylprednisolone. Libraries were constructed in a second round of multiplex PCR, after which size selection and purification were carried out. Paired-end sequencing of the libraries was performed with 100 bp reads on an Illumina HiSeq2000. Raw data were processed with SOAPnuke, discarding reads with adapters, uncalled bases, mean Phred below 15, or no exact constant-primer or identifier match. COPE v1.2.5 was used to merge the high-quality paired reads, and each unique nucleotide sequence was defined as a clonotype. MiTCR v1.1 was used to align clonotypes to the IMGT TRBV, TRBD and TRBJ reference segments. Only V-J combinations with frequency above 0.0001, covering 99% to 99.2% of repertoires, were analysed. A TCS score was defined as the ratio between F50 (clonal expansion) and ExV (chaos), using BLOSUM62-based TCRdist between CDR3 peptides within each V-J. Welch's t-statistics and random forest reduced just over 500 V-J features to 10 to 15, which were used in a naive Bayes classifier (R e1071). Sample size was not statistically predetermined, and blinding of investigators to group allocation was not performed. According to the paper, TCR Vbeta CDR3 sequencing was carried out on more than 120 peripheral blood samples, which came from under 50 ophthalmopathy, 70 to 80 hyperthyroidism and roughly 17 progressor patients.

This TCR was recovered from a man aged 35-49 years with Graves disease. Donor details come from another sample of the same person, matched by shared clones. Sequencing used peripheral blood mononuclear cells (PBMCs), obtained at new diagnosis, from a patient treated with antithyroid drugs. This chain is built from TRBV28 and TRBJ1-2, with TRBD1 identical over 10 junction bases. The CDR3 sequence is CASSAQTGGKGYTF. The DNA sequence is TGTGCCAGCAGTGCCCAGACAGGGGGCAAGGGCTACACCTTC.